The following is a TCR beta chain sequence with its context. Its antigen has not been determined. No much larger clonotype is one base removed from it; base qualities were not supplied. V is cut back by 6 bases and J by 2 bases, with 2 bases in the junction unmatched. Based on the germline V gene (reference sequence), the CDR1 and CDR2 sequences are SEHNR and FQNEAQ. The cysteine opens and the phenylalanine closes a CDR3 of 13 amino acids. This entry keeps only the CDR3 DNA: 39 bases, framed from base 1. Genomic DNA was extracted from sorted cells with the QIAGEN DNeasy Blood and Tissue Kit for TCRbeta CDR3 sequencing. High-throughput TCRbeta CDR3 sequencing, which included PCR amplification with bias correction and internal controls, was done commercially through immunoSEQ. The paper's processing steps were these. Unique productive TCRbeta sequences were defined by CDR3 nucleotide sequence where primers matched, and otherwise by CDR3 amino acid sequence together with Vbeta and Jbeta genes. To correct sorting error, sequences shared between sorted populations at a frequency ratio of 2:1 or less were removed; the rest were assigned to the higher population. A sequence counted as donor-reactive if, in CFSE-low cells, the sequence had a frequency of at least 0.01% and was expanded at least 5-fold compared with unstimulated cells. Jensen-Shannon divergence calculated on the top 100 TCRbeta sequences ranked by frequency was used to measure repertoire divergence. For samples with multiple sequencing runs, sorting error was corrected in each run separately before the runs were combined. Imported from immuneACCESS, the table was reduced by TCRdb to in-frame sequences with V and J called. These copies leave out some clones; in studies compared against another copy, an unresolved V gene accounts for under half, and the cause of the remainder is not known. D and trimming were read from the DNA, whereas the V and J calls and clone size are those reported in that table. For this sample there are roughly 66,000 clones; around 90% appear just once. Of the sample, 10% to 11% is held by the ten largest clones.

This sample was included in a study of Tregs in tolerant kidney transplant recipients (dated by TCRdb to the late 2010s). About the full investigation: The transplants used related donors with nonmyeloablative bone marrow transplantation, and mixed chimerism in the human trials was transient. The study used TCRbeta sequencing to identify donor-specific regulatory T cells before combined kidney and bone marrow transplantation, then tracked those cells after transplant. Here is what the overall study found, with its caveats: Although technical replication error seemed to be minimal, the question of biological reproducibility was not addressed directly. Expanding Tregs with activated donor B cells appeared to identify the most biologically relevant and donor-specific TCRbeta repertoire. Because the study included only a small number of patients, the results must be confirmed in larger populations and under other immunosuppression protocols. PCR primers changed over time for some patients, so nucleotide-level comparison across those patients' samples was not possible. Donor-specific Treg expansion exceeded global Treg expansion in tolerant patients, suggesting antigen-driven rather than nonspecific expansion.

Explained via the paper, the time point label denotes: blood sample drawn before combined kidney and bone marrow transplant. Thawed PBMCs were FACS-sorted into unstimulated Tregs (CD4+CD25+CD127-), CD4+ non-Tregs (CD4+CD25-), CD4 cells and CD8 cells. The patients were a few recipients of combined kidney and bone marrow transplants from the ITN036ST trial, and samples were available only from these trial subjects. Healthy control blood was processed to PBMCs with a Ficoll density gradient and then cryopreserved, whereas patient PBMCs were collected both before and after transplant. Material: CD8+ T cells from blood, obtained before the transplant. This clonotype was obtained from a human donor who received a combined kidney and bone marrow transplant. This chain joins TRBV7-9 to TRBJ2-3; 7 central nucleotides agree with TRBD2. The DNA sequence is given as TGTGCCAGCAGGGGGGGGTACACAGATACGCAGTATTTT. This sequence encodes CASRGGYTDTQYF.